A single sample is the source of the 24 T cell receptor beta chains below, sequenced in a study of blood T cell repertoires in COVID-19. Profiled with immunoSEQ multiplex PCR; TCRdb holds only in-frame clones, not every one. The sample yields tens of thousands of clones, about 87% seen once. The sequencing sample was made of peripheral blood. These receptors were taken from a woman aged 55-70 years with COVID-19, enrolled during active disease.

The chain has TRBV9 and TRBJ2-3, with 11 bases identical to TRBD2. Germline values: CDR1 SGDLS, CDR2 YYNGEE. V lost 0 bases, J lost 3 bases, and 9 bases stayed unmatched. This CDR3 has 18 residues. CDR3 sequence reads: CASSVGASGRLITDTQYF. Written as DNA, the CDR3 is TGTGCCAGCAGCGTAGGGGCTAGCGGGAGGTTGATAACAGATACGCAGTATTTT.

This sequence joins TRBV18 and TRBJ1-2, with 12 bases that match TRBD1. The germline CDR1 and CDR2 sequences are KGHSH and LQKENI. After removal of 5 bases from V and 6 bases from J, the junction contained 4 bases not matched to a gene. This CDR3 is built from 14 residues. The CDR3 is CASSGTGGPHGYTF. The CDR3 DNA reads TGTGCCAGCTCAGGGACAGGGGGCCCTCATGGCTACACCTTC. The variable domain in full, with the rest retrieved from reference TRBV18 and TRBJ1-2, is NAGVMQNPRHLVRRRGQEARLRCSPMKGHSHVYWYRQLPEEGLKFMVYLQKENIIDESGMPKERFSAEFPKEGPSILRIQQVVRGDSAAYFCASSGTGGPHGYTFGSGTRLTVV.

The DNA of the CDR3 is TGTGCCAGTAGTCCCCAAGCGGGAGCGGGGAATGAGCAGTTCTTC. Translating it yields CASSPQAGAGNEQFF. The chain couples TRBV19 to TRBJ2-1; 8 bases fit TRBD2. Germline values: CDR1 LNHDA, CDR2 SQIVND (reference sequence). This CDR3 spans 15 amino acids. V was clipped by 5 bases and J by 7 bases; unmatched bases: 10.

V usage is TRBV20-1 and J usage is TRBJ1-1, with D hard to call. Germline values: CDR1 DFQATT, CDR2 SNEGSKA (reference sequence). The CDR3 spans 13 residues. V was cut by 3 bases and J by 0 bases, with 8 bases left in between. The CDR3 DNA sequence: TGCAGTGCTAGTCGAAGCATGAACACTGAAGCTTTCTTT. Translating gives CSASRSMNTEAFF.

The V gene is TRBV30, the J gene TRBJ1-3, with D perhaps TRBD1 (6 bases). The CDR3 loop spans 14 amino acids. Germline CDR1 reads GTSNPN; CDR2 reads SVGIG (reference sequence). Deletions cut 7 bases from V and 0 bases from J, with 13 bases between. In nucleotides, the CDR3 is TGTGCCTCCGGTCGGACAGACTCTGGAAACACCATATATTTT. Residues: CASGRTDSGNTIYF.

This rearrangement joins TRBV28 to TRBJ2-1; TRBD2 is a possible D gene (7 bases). The CDR3 extends over 16 amino acids. V lost 6 bases and J lost 0, with 15 bases in between. The germline V gene encodes CDR1 MDHEN and CDR2 SYDVKM. The CDR3 region is CASRGGGRSSYNEQFF. CDR3 coding DNA: TGTGCCAGCAGAGGGGGGGGCCGGAGCTCCTACAATGAGCAGTTCTTC.

The chain uses TRBV2 and TRBJ2-1; 7 bases agree with TRBD2. This CDR3 comprises 14 residues. From germline, CDR1 is SNHLY and CDR2 FYNNEI. J gave up 5 bases and V 6 bases, and 7 bases lay outside the gene matches. The CDR3 DNA sequence: TGTGCCAGCAGGCCGGGGAGGGTTAACAATGAGCAGTTCTTC. It codes for CASRPGRVNNEQFF.

This clone was observed a single time. This rearrangement joins TRBV27 to TRBJ2-7; 8 bases map to TRBD2. CDR1 MNHEY and CDR2 SMNVEV come from the germline V gene (reference sequence). The CDR3 loop spans 16 amino acids. J was trimmed by 3 bases and V by 6 bases; bases with no gene match: 13. The CDR3 region has the DNA TGTGCCAGCAGGCGTCAGGTGGCTAGCGGGTACTACGAGCAGTACTTC. This gives the protein CASRRQVASGYYEQYF.

With respect to this clone: Different DNA sequences within this sample yield the same CDR3. The V gene is TRBV10-1, the J gene TRBJ1-1; possible D gene TRBD1, 5 bases. The CDR3 covers 13 residues. V lost 6 bases, J lost 1 base, and 9 bases lay in between. Germline CDR1 and CDR2: WNHNN and SYGVQD (reference sequence). The CDR3 protein is CASRARENTEAFF. The CDR3 DNA follows: TGCGCCAGCAGGGCCAGGGAGAACACTGAAGCTTTCTTT.

The genes are TRBV28 and TRBJ1-3; D gene uncertain. There are 14 residues in the CDR3. With 1 base removed from V and 0 bases from J, the gap between germline ends came to 4 bases. The germline gives CDR1 MDHEN, CDR2 SYDVKM. The CDR3 bases are TGTGCCAGCAGTTTATTAGCCTCTGGAAACACCATATATTTT. Protein: CASSLLASGNTIYF.

V is TRBV9 and J is TRBJ2-4, with 13 bases that match TRBD2. The ends lost 3 bases at V and 4 bases at J; junction bases unmatched: 13. CDR1 SGDLS and CDR2 YYNGEE come from the germline V gene. This CDR3 contains 19 residues. The CDR3 DNA is TGTGCCAGCAGCGCAGCCGGGACTAGCGGGAATTCAGGAAAAAACATTCAGTACTTC. Protein sequence: CASSAAGTSGNSGKNIQYF.

The rearrangement links TRBV27 to TRBJ2-2, with a weak D call TRBD1 (6 bases). V gave up 6 bases and J gave up 1 base, with 12 bases separating them. The V gene's germline CDR1 is MNHEY and CDR2 SMNVEV (reference sequence). This CDR3 has 15 residues. CDR3 residues: CASRPPGQNTGELFF. CDR3 nucleotides: TGTGCCAGCAGGCCACCGGGACAGAACACCGGGGAGCTGTTTTTT.

The J gene is TRBJ2-4, the V gene TRBV12-5; 9 nucleotides align to TRBD2. J lost 2 bases, V lost 0 bases, and 11 bases had no gene match. Germline CDR1 is LGHNT and CDR2 is FRNRAP. The CDR3 has 19 residues. CDR3 loop: CASGLVRCSGSSTKNIQYF. CDR3 nucleotides: TGTGCTAGTGGTTTGGTACGTTGTAGCGGGAGTTCAACCAAAAACATTCAGTACTTC.

The rearrangement uses TRBV5-1 and TRBJ2-1; TRBD2 matches 14 bases. Germline CDR1 is SGHRS and CDR2 is YFSETQ. This CDR3 has 14 residues. V lost 7 bases, J lost 10 bases, and 7 bases stayed unmatched. CDR3 coding DNA: TGCGCCAGCGCTGGGACTAGCGGGAGAGTGGAGCAGTTCTTC. Its translation: CASAGTSGRVEQFF.

V is TRBV7-2 and J is TRBJ2-2, with a possible D match to TRBD2 (5 bases). Trimming stripped 4 bases from V and 6 bases from J, with 18 bases between. Germline V gene sequence: CDR1 SGHTA, CDR2 FQGNSA. The CDR3 covers 16 residues. In nucleotides, the CDR3 is TGTGCCAGCAGCTCCCGCGAGAGGGCCGAATCCGGGGAGCTGTTTTTT. Translating gives CASSSRERAESGELFF.

The chain uses TRBV4-1 and TRBJ1-4; D unresolved. V lost 4 bases to trimming and J lost 4 bases, with 13 bases between them. Germline-derived CDR1 and CDR2 are MGHRA and YSYEKL. The CDR3 totals 15 residues. The CDR3 reads CASSREGFDNEKLFF. The CDR3 nucleotides read TGCGCCAGCAGCCGTGAGGGATTCGATAATGAAAAACTGTTTTTT.

The V and J genes are TRBV5-6 and TRBJ1-1, with D perhaps TRBD1 (5 bases). This CDR3 has 14 residues. The germline CDR1 and CDR2 sequences are SGHDT and YYEEEE. V was cut by 2 bases and J by 0 bases, with 8 bases left in between. CDR3 loop: CASSLDSMNTEAFF. CDR3 bases: TGTGCCAGCAGCTTAGACAGTATGAACACTGAAGCTTTCTTT.

V gene TRBV28 combines with J gene TRBJ2-1; TRBD1 agrees at 7 bases. Unmatched junction bases numbered 9, after V lost 6 bases and J lost 7 bases. CDR3 length: 14 residues. The germline V gene has CDR1 MDHEN and CDR2 SYDVKM. The CDR3 here is CASRQQGSGNEQFF. The CDR3 region has the DNA TGTGCCAGCAGACAACAGGGGTCTGGGAATGAGCAGTTCTTC.

By frequency in the sample, this clone is medium-sized (0.01 to 0.1%). The V and J genes are TRBV4-1 and TRBJ2-3, with 7 bases identical to TRBD2. After removal of 1 base from V and 4 bases from J, the junction contained 8 bases not matched to a gene. Germline loops: CDR1 MGHRA, CDR2 YSYEKL. The CDR3 length is 16 residues. The CDR3, as DNA: TGCGCCAGCAGCCAAGGGGGAGCGGGGAGGGCAGATACGCAGTATTTT. This encodes CASSQGGAGRADTQYF.

The chain is built from TRBV5-1 and TRBJ2-5; D gene ambiguous. Trimming left V 5 bases short and J 5 bases short, with 13 bases between. The CDR3 has 13 amino acids. From germline, CDR1 is SGHRS and CDR2 YFSETQ. The CDR3 loop reads CASSSPPQETQYF. CDR3 nucleotide sequence: TGCGCCAGCAGTTCCCCCCCGCAGGAGACCCAGTACTTC.

On this clone itself: The germline gene is not matched at one end of the junction; a read error may be the cause. Other DNA sequences within the sample encode an identical CDR3. The genes are TRBV6-6 and TRBJ1-1; possible D gene TRBD1, 6 bases. The CDR3 length is 14 residues. Germline CDR1 and CDR2: MNHNY and SVGAGI (reference sequence). The CDR3 nucleotides are TGTGCCAGTAGTTACGACAGGAGGAACACTGAAGCTTTCTTT. Translation gives CASSYDRRNTEAFF.

The rearrangement uses TRBV5-4 and TRBJ2-2; TRBD2 agrees at 8 bases. V trimming: 4 bases; J trimming: 0 bases; junction bases outside the gene matches: 11. The germline CDR1 and CDR2 sequences are SGHNT and YYREEE (reference sequence). CDR3 size: 18 residues. The DNA for the CDR3 is TGTGCCAGCAGCCGTTGGACGGGAGGGATCTCGAACACCGGGGAGCTGTTTTTT. Amino acid sequence: CASSRWTGGISNTGELFF.

This rearrangement joins TRBV20-1 to TRBJ2-4; D ambiguous. The length of the CDR3 is 11 residues. With 3 bases removed from V and 7 bases from J, the gap between germline ends came to 7 bases. Germline-derived CDR1 and CDR2 are DFQATT and SNEGSKA (reference sequence). CDR3 in amino acids: CSASVRNIQYF. The CDR3 DNA reads as TGCAGTGCTAGCGTGAGGAACATTCAGTACTTC.

This clone occurred once. V and J are TRBV20-1 and TRBJ2-7; 11 bases fit TRBD2. Germline CDR1 is DFQATT and CDR2 is SNEGSKA (reference sequence). The CDR3 spans 17 residues. Trimming removed 3 bases from V and 5 bases from J; junction bases left unmatched: 15. The CDR3 here is CSASLALAGGGPNEQYF. DNA of the CDR3: TGCAGTGCTAGTTTAGCTCTAGCGGGAGGCGGGCCGAACGAGCAGTACTTC.